These 12 T cell receptor beta chains came from one sample sequenced in a study of beta chain features in type 1 diabetes. Study results and caveats: For Type 1 diabetes patients, all four CD4+ subsets carried TCRB CDR3s that were moderately but significantly shorter.

Expressed TCRB transcripts were sequenced because the isolated RNA had all been reverse transcribed beforehand. Measured with immunoSEQ multiplex PCR; TCRdb has only the in-frame clones, and not every one. The data contain roughly 230,000 clones, roughly a tenth of them singletons. Their recognized antigens are unknown. The sample comprised naive CD4+ T cells from blood. The receptor set was obtained from a man aged 25-45 years with type 1 diabetes.

This clone was picked up a small number of times. The chain couples TRBV18 to TRBJ2-3; D gene uncertain. The CDR3 runs 12 residues. V shed 6 bases and J shed 6 bases, with 10 bases lying between them. Looked up from germline, CDR1 is KGHSH and CDR2 is LQKENI. Here the CDR3 reads CASSTFLDTQYF. CDR3 sequence (DNA): TGTGCCAGCTCTACATTTTTGGATACGCAGTATTTT. Using reference TRBV18 and TRBJ2-3 for the parts outside the CDR3, the full variable domain is NAGVMQNPRHLVRRRGQEARLRCSPMKGHSHVYWYRQLPEEGLKFMVYLQKENIIDESGMPKERFSAEFPKEGPSILRIQQVVRGDSAAYFCASSTFLDTQYFGPGTRLTVL.

The V and J genes are TRBV18 and TRBJ2-1; 11 bases are shared with TRBD1. The germline gives CDR1 KGHSH, CDR2 LQKENI. The ends lost 3 bases at V and 7 bases at J; junction bases unmatched: 5. This CDR3 region has 15 residues. CDR3 amino acids: CASSPPGTGGNEQFF. The CDR3 DNA sequence: TGTGCCAGCTCACCGCCCGGGACAGGGGGAAATGAGCAGTTCTTC.

This chain links TRBV9 with TRBJ1-5; 9 positions agree with TRBD1. This CDR3 has 13 residues. The ends lost 3 bases at V and 7 bases at J; junction bases unmatched: 2. Germline V gene sequence: CDR1 SGDLS, CDR2 YYNGEE. CDR3 DNA: TGTGCCAGCAGCGCGGACAGGGGCCAGCCCCAGCATTTT. It yields the protein CASSADRGQPQHF. The full variable domain, its missing parts supplied by reference TRBV9 and TRBJ1-5, is DSGVTQTPKHLITATGQRVTLRCSPRSGDLSVYWYQQSLDQGLQFLIQYYNGEERAKGNILERFSAQQFPDLHSELNLSSLELGDSALYFCASSADRGQPQHFGDGTRLSIL.

This clone was recorded a few times. The chain joins TRBV15 to TRBJ1-2; D not certain. CDR3 length: 15 residues. With 0 bases removed from V and 6 bases from J, the gap between germline ends came to 14 bases. Per the germline V gene, CDR1 is LNHNV and CDR2 is YYDKDF (reference sequence). CDR3 sequence reads: CATSRDPSASDGYTF. CDR3 sequence (DNA): TGTGCCACCAGCAGAGATCCCTCCGCGAGTGATGGCTACACCTTC. The whole variable domain, remainder taken from reference TRBV15 and TRBJ1-2, is DAMVIQNPRYQVTQFGKPVTLSCSQTLNHNVMYWYQQKSSQAPKLLFHYYDKDFNNEADTPDNFQSRRPNTSFCFLDIRSPGLGDTAMYLCATSRDPSASDGYTFGSGTRLTVV.

In its sample, this clone was seen a few times. The V and J genes are TRBV6-4 and TRBJ1-1; perhaps TRBD1 as D (6 bases). V was shortened by 6 bases and J by 0 bases, with 11 bases between the two germline ends. There are 14 residues in the CDR3. Germline CDR1 is MRHNA and CDR2 is SNTAGT. For the CDR3, the DNA is TGTGCCAGCAGACCGACAGGCATGAACACTGAAGCTTTCTTT. It encodes CASRPTGMNTEAFF.

This chain uses TRBV10-3 with TRBJ2-7; TRBD2 might be the D (6 bases). Looked up from germline, CDR1 is ENHRY and CDR2 is SYGVKD. This CDR3 contains 13 residues. V lost 7 bases and J lost 3, with 13 bases in between. The CDR3: CAITRGTDYEQYF. CDR3 nucleotide sequence: TGTGCCATCACCCGTGGGACTGACTACGAGCAGTACTTC.

In this sample, this clone turned up a few times. The CDR3 DNA reads TGTGCCAGCAGCCCCGTTGGGCGGGGACAAAACATTCAGTACTTC. Its translation is CASSPVGRGQNIQYF. J is TRBJ2-4 and V is TRBV4-2; D might be TRBD2 (6 bases). There are 15 residues in the CDR3. Trimming took 4 bases from V and 5 from J, leaving 15 bases between them. Germline V gene lookup returns CDR1 LGHNA and CDR2 YNFKEQ.

The chain's CDR3 is CASSPGQGTQHF. The CDR3 region has the DNA TGTGCCAGCAGCCCAGGACAGGGGACCCAGCATTTT. This chain links TRBV9 with TRBJ1-5; the match to TRBD1 covers 9 bases. This CDR3 has 12 amino acids. V lost 4 bases to trimming and J lost 11 bases; unmatched junction nucleotides: 4. Germline V lookup: CDR1 SGDLS, CDR2 YYNGEE.

The sample holds a few counts of this clone. The chain's CDR3 is CASSLGPADYTF. The CDR3 DNA follows: TGTGCCAGCAGCTTGGGTCCCGCGGACTACACCTTC. The chain recombines TRBV5-4 with TRBJ1-2; D uncertain. This CDR3 comprises 12 residues. Germline V gives CDR1 SGHNT, CDR2 YYREEE (reference sequence). Trimming stripped 0 bases from V and 10 bases from J, with 10 bases between.

This clone occurred a few times. V usage is TRBV9 and J usage is TRBJ2-1; tentatively, D is TRBD1 (6 bases). Trimming took 2 bases from V and 0 from J, leaving 6 bases between them. Germline CDR1 reads SGDLS; CDR2 reads YYNGEE. The CDR3 is 14 amino acids. Here the CDR3 reads CASSVDSSYNEQFF. The DNA of the CDR3 is TGTGCCAGCAGCGTGGACAGCTCCTACAATGAGCAGTTCTTC.

CDR3 sequence: CASSPIRAGGTEAFF. The CDR3 nucleotides read TGTGCCAGCAGTCCAATCAGGGCTGGTGGGACTGAAGCTTTCTTT. The chain has TRBV7-9 and TRBJ1-1, with D possibly matching TRBD1 (5 bases). Germline V gene lookup returns CDR1 SEHNR and CDR2 FQNEAQ (reference sequence). The CDR3 contains 15 residues. V shed 6 bases and J shed 5 bases, with 19 bases lying between them.

V is TRBV18 and J is TRBJ2-7; 9 bases are a match to TRBD1. The CDR3 consists of 14 residues. V trimming: 2 bases; J trimming: 4 bases; junction bases outside the gene matches: 3. From germline, CDR1 is KGHSH and CDR2 LQKENI. CDR3 loop: CASSPGQGWYEQYF. In DNA, the CDR3 is TGTGCCAGCTCACCAGGACAGGGGTGGTACGAGCAGTACTTC.